A selection of T cell receptor beta chains follows, all from one sample in a study of graft-versus-host responses after intestinal transplantation. Sequenced by immunoSEQ multiplex PCR; TCRdb stores in-frame clones only, minus some. This sample has about 78,000 clones; around 91% occur once, and the top ten carry about 4.3%. Antigens for these TCRs are unknown. This material consisted of unstimulated CD8+ T cells sorted from spleen or lymph node cells, taken before transplant. The receptors here all came from a human donor who was the organ donor for an intestinal transplant. CDR3s leave out the opening cysteine and the closing phenylalanine or tryptophan. Size tells how often a clone was seen (once, few, many) or the class of an expanded clone, and some rows leave it out.

>13|TRBV9|TRBJ2-3|-
ASSGGTPSTDTQY
>14|TRBV18|TRBJ2-5|-
ASSPLTSGGEETQY
>12|TRBV7-8|TRBJ2-1|-
ASAGGGGYNEQF
>14|TRBV9|TRBJ1-6|-
ASSVARVSYNSPLH
>11|TRBV4-1|TRBJ1-1|once
ASSRTRNTEAF
>17|TRBV18|TRBJ2-2|-
ASSPILEPGSLDSGELF
>15|TRBV4-2|TRBJ1-2|-
ASSQVSRFGGYYGYT
>13|TRBV7-9|TRBJ1-5|-
ASSLAPGDNQPQH
>13|TRBV4-1|TRBJ1-1|-
ASRQEQGKYTEAF
>15|TRBV7-9|TRBJ2-3|-
ASSLPGQGHSTDTQY
>17|TRBV28|TRBJ1-1|once
ASSPRCWQGLNWDTEAF
>14|TRBV19|TRBJ1-2|-
ASMERGGGGNYGYT
>15|TRBV19|TRBJ2-5|-
ASSIGPIAGWEETQY
>13|TRBV9|TRBJ1-6|-
ASSPLGGGGSPLH
>14|TRBV27|TRBJ2-3|-
ASSLSVGGPADTQY
>18|TRBV4-3|TRBJ2-5|-
ASSQGYPVRGGSLQETQY
>13|TRBV4-3|TRBJ1-4|-
ASSQLTATNEKLF
>11|TRBV28|TRBJ1-5|-
ASSLPRRQPQH
>13|TRBV5-1|TRBJ1-2|-
ASSFLGQGAWGYT
>11|TRBV6-4|TRBJ1-6|-
ASKSSPGGPLH
>12|TRBV5-6|TRBJ2-5|-
ASSLRQSQETQY
>12|TRBV7-3|TRBJ2-3|once
ASSSYGAFDTQY
>13|TRBV2|TRBJ1-5|-
ASSPGGRRNQPQH
>12|TRBV7-9|TRBJ1-2|-
ASSFPTGNYGYT
>10|TRBV28|TRBJ2-1|-
AILAGYNEQF
>10|TRBV28|TRBJ1-5|-
ASSPPRGPQH
>10|TRBV28|TRBJ1-1|-
ASARGVTEAF
>16|TRBV7-6|TRBJ1-5|-
ASSLEGAGRVSNQPQH
>12|TRBV6-6|TRBJ2-5|-
ASSPGQSQETQY
>12|TRBV5-1|TRBJ1-3|-
ASSWLSVRDTIY
>15|TRBV13|TRBJ1-4|-
ASSLGGYGQTNEKLF
>12|TRBV28|TRBJ2-1|-
ASSLVSGPHEQF
>14|TRBV19|TRBJ2-4|-
ASRLTGGLLPGIQY
>14|TRBV2|TRBJ1-2|-
ASSGEGTGGVYGYT
>12|TRBV7-9|TRBJ1-2|-
ASSPLPGNDGYT
>11|TRBV15|TRBJ2-6|few
ASGGAGANVLT
>12|TRBV19|TRBJ1-2|-
ASSMGGLLDGYT
>15|TRBV4-3|TRBJ2-1|-
ASSQEIMRGRYNEQF
>13|TRBV2|TRBJ2-1|-
ASRGLRGVYNEQF
>12|TRBV4-1|TRBJ1-1|-
ASSHPGQGPEAF
>14|TRBV6-4|TRBJ2-3|-
ASSEGSGGAPDTQY
>13|TRBV5-4|TRBJ2-5|-
ASSWGLAGGETQY
>20|TRBV7-3|TRBJ2-2|-
ASSLTLPSMVAGGPGTGELF
>14|TRBV7-3|TRBJ2-5|-
ASSLGLDRGQETQY
>12|TRBV7-2|TRBJ1-5|-
ASSLASVPQPQH
>12|TRBV9|TRBJ2-1|-
ASSPRGDYNEQF
>11|TRBV7-9|TRBJ2-1|-
ASSRTRDLEQF
>14|TRBV4-1|TRBJ2-2|-
ASSQYSTSSTGELF